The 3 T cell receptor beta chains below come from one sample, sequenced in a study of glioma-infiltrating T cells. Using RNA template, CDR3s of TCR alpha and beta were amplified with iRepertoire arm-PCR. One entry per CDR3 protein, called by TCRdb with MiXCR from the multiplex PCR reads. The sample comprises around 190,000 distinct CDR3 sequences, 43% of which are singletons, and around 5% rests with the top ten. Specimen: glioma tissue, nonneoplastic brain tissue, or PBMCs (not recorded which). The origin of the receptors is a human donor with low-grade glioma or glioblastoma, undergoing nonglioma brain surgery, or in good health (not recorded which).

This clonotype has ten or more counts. The CDR3 sequence: CASSSPSLAGASYEQFF. CDR3 in DNA: TGTGCCAGCAGTTCCCCCTCACTAGCGGGAGCAAGTTATGAGCAGTTCTTC. The genes are TRBV6-2 or TRBV6-3 and TRBJ2-1; 11 bases agree with TRBD2. Germline-derived CDR1 and CDR2 are MNHEY and SVGEGT. CDR3 length: 17 amino acids. V shed 4 bases and J 8 bases; nucleotides not matched to a gene: 13.

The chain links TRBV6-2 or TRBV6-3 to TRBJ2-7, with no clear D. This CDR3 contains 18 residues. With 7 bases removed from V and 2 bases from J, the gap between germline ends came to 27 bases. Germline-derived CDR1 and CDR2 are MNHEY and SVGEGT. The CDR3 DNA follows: TGTGCCAGCACTCGGAACAGAGATCCCGGGCAGAGCCCCTACGAGCAGTACTTC. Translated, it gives CASTRNRDPGQSPYEQYF.

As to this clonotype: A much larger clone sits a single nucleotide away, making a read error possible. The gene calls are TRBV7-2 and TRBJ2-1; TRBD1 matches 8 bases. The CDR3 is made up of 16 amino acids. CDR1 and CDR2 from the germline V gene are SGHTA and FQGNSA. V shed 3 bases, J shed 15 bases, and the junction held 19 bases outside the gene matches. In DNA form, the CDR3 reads TGTGCCAGCAGCTTCTATTACCAGGGGGCGAGTAGCGATTGGTTCTTC. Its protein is CASSFYYQGASSDWFF.